This TCR beta chain was profiled in a study of CD8 T cells in ankylosing spondylitis. With 3 bases removed from V and 2 bases from J, the gap between germline ends came to 5 bases. The germline CDR1 and CDR2 sequences are DFQATT and SNEGSKA (reference sequence). This CDR3 comprises 13 residues. TCRdb redid the calling of the 5' RACE reads with MiXCR, one entry per CDR3 protein. The top ten hold over 15% of the sample, which has over 600,000 distinct CDR3 sequences, roughly 19% seen once. At least ten counts were recorded for this clonotype. What it binds is not known. Findings of the study overall: There was a TCR beta motif, made of eight highly homologous variants, that appeared characteristic of ankylosing spondylitis blood.

The source material was blood, either unsorted or a sorted T cell fraction (not recorded which). The gene calls are TRBV20-1 and TRBJ1-6; no clear D gene. The clonotype was recovered from a male donor with ankylosing spondylitis. CDR3 nucleotides: TGCAGTGCTAGGAATACCTATAATTCACCCCTCCACTTT. It yields the protein CSARNTYNSPLHF.